This TCR beta chain was observed in a study of OX40 agonist ivuxolimab in advanced cancers. Turning to the study itself: Partial response was recorded in three patients: one hepatocellular carcinoma and two cutaneous melanoma cases. Findings and limits, study-wide: Relative to CD4+, CD8+ T cells held more expanded clones on average. CD4+ and CD8+ T cells in blood underwent clonal expansion by week 6 at 0.1 to 3.0 mg/kg.

Notes on this clone: Its antigen remains unidentified.

Sequenced by immunoSEQ multiplex PCR; TCRdb stores in-frame clones only, minus some. The sample consists of some 66,000 clones, 70% to 90% of them appearing once. This sequence was found in an adult with an advanced solid tumor such as melanoma, head and neck, liver or kidney cancer. Source: CD4+ or CD8+ T cells sorted from blood, taken in a trial of the OX40 agonist ivuxolimab.

The CDR3 spells CASSLSDTPSGANVLTF. In DNA, the CDR3 is TGTGCCAGCAGTTTGTCGGACACCCCCTCTGGGGCCAACGTCCTGACTTTC. The chain couples TRBV28 to TRBJ2-6, with a weak D call TRBD1 (5 bases). The germline gives CDR1 MDHEN, CDR2 SYDVKM. The CDR3 has 17 residues. The V and J ends lost 3 bases and 0 bases respectively, with 12 bases between them.